The 5 T cell receptor beta chains below all came from one sample that was sequenced in a study of shared clonotypes between healthy human individuals. This table comes from immunoSEQ multiplex PCR, and its TCRdb copy is limited to in-frame clones, with some not included. The repertoire consists of 2 million to 2.5 million clones, with more than 80% occurring once and the leading ten covering about 0.37%. Sequencing was carried out using naive CD4+ T cells from PBMCs. The subset is: CD45RA+ positively selected. The receptor source for this set is a man aged 18 to 35 in good health. Some clones in this sample may be carry-over from other donors' samples.

This sequence joins TRBV7-2 and TRBJ2-1; D ambiguous. Per the germline V gene, CDR1 is SGHTA and CDR2 is FQGNSA. This CDR3 region has 16 residues. Trimming took off 0 bases at V and 3 bases at J, with 12 bases between the two ends. The CDR3 loop reads CASSLAPGGIYNEQFF. Written as DNA, the CDR3 is TGTGCCAGCAGCTTAGCGCCGGGCGGAATCTACAATGAGCAGTTCTTC.

The chain carries TRBV6-4 and TRBJ1-5; possibly TRBD1 for D (5 bases). The CDR3 is 15 amino acids. Germline V lookup: CDR1 MRHNA, CDR2 SNTAGT. V lost 4 bases and J 2 bases, leaving 12 bases between the germline ends. CDR3: CASSVQAGGNQPQHF. In DNA form, the CDR3 reads TGTGCCAGCAGTGTACAGGCGGGGGGCAATCAGCCCCAGCATTTT.

The chain couples TRBV19 to TRBJ2-5, with TRBD2 matching 9 bases. In germline, CDR1 is LNHDA, CDR2 SQIVND (reference sequence). V lost 4 bases and J lost 2; bases outside the gene matches: 11. The CDR3 loop spans 17 amino acids. CDR3 nucleotide sequence: TGTGCCAGTAGTAGGCCCCAGAGCGGGGGGCAACAAGAGACCCAGTACTTC. This sequence encodes CASSRPQSGGQQETQYF.

The chain recombines TRBV5-4 with TRBJ1-3; 7 bases align to TRBD1. The CDR3 loop spans 15 amino acids. In germline, CDR1 is SGHNT, CDR2 YYREEE (reference sequence). Trimming cost V 3 bases and J 4 bases; bases outside gene matches: 7. The CDR3 loop is CASSSPRQGGNTIYF. The CDR3 bases are TGTGCCAGCAGCTCCCCGAGACAGGGAGGAAACACCATATATTTT.

This chain connects TRBV6-5 to TRBJ2-3; D is unresolved. V was clipped by 5 bases and J by 0 bases, with 6 bases between them. This CDR3 comprises 13 residues. Germline loops: CDR1 MNHEY, CDR2 SVGAGI. Here the CDR3 DNA reads TGTGCCAGCAGTAAAGACAGCACAGATACGCAGTATTTT. This translates into CASSKDSTDTQYF.